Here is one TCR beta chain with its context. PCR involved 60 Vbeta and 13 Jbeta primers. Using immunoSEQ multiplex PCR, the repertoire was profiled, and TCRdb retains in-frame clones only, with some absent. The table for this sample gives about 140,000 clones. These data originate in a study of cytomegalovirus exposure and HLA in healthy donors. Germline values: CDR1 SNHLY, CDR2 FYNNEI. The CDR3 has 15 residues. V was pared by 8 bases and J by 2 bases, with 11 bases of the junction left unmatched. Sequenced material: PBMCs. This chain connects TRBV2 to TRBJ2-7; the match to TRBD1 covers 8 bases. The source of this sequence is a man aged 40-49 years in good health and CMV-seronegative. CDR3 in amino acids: CASRAWGRGPYEQYF. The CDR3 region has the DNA TGTGCCAGCCGGGCGTGGGGCAGGGGGCCCTACGAGCAGTACTTC.